These 18 T cell receptor beta chains originate from one sample sequenced in a study of cytomegalovirus exposure and HLA in healthy donors (dated by TCRdb to the late 2010s). The library was obtained by the immunoSEQ multiplex PCR assay. The multiplex PCR relied on a mix of 60 forward primers for TCR Vbeta segments and 13 reverse primers for TCR Jbeta segments. The clones in this table, taken by TCRdb from immuneACCESS, are in-frame only. Not every clone is retained; where verified, under half of the shortfall comes from an unresolved V gene, and the cause of the rest is unknown. This sample gives about 99,000 clones in total; roughly 83% of them show up just once. The biggest ten clones account for about 3.5% of the sample. The sequencing sample was made of PBMCs. The receptors here all came from a male donor in good health and CMV-seropositive.

CDR3 in amino acids: CASSVATGAGGPNEQFF. CDR3 nucleotides: TGTGCCAGCAGCGTAGCTACGGGGGCGGGGGGCCCGAATGAGCAGTTCTTC. V and J are TRBV9 and TRBJ2-1, with TRBD2 identical over 8 bases. With V trimmed by 0 bases and J by 7 bases, 12 bases remained unmatched. Germline-derived CDR1 and CDR2 are SGDLS and YYNGEE. The CDR3 contains 17 residues.

The rearrangement joins TRBV30 to TRBJ1-4, with 9 bases fitting TRBD1. Germline CDR1 is GTSNPN and CDR2 is SVGIG (reference sequence). This CDR3 is 17 amino acids long. With 0 bases clipped from V and 0 bases from J, the junction kept 5 bases outside the gene matches. In DNA form, the CDR3 reads TGTGCCTGGAGTGTACTTGGGGACAGGGCAACTAATGAAAAACTGTTTTTT. Translating gives CAWSVLGDRATNEKLFF.

The rearrangement uses TRBV5-1 and TRBJ2-3; unclear D gene. The CDR3 contains 13 residues. CDR1 and CDR2 (germline): SGHRS, YFSETQ. The germline V and J ends were trimmed by 7 bases and 6 bases, with 15 bases remaining between them. CDR3 sequence: CASCYTPEDTQYF. The CDR3 DNA is TGCGCCAGCTGCTATACCCCCGAGGATACGCAGTATTTT.

The V call is TRBV7-9, the J call TRBJ1-2; D is unclear. CDR3 length equals 11 residues. Germline values: CDR1 SEHNR, CDR2 FQNEAQ (reference sequence). Trimming took 6 bases from V and 3 from J, leaving 5 bases between them. CDR3 sequence (DNA): TGTGCCAGCAGTCCGGACTATGGCTACACCTTC. Translating gives CASSPDYGYTF. The variable domain in full, completed from reference TRBV7-9 and TRBJ1-2, reads DTGVSQNPRHKITKRGQNVTFRCDPISEHNRLYWYRQTLGQGPEFLTYFQNEAQLEKSRLLSDRFSAERPKGSFSTLEIQRTEQGDSAMYLCASSPDYGYTFGSGTRLTVV.

The V gene is TRBV30, the J gene TRBJ1-3; D not certain. Trimming stripped 0 bases from V and 2 bases from J, with 11 bases between. The CDR3 spans 15 residues. CDR1 is GTSNPN and CDR2 is SVGIG in the germline V gene (reference sequence). CDR3 sequence: CAWSVRSGTGNTIYF. CDR3 bases: TGTGCCTGGAGTGTAAGGAGCGGGACTGGAAACACCATATATTTT. The complete variable domain, with remaining parts taken from reference TRBV30 and TRBJ1-3, reads SQTIHQWPATLVQPVGSPLSLECTVEGTSNPNLYWYRQAAGRGLQLLFYSVGIGQISSEVPQNLSASRPQDRQFILSSKKLLLSDSGFYLCAWSVRSGTGNTIYFGEGSWLTVV.

This sequence joins TRBV7-2 and TRBJ1-5, with TRBD1 as a possible D gene (6 bases). This CDR3 has 14 residues. Trimming pared 5 bases from V and 5 bases from J, leaving 13 bases between. Germline V CDR1 and CDR2: SGHTA, FQGNSA. CDR3 bases: TGTGCCAGCAGCCCGAGGGGGGGCGATCAGCCCCAGCATTTT. Translation: CASSPRGGDQPQHF.

This clone was picked up a small number of times. This chain links TRBV2 with TRBJ2-7, with a possible D match to TRBD1 (5 bases). Deletions cut 6 bases from V and 2 bases from J, with 17 bases between. The CDR3 sequence is 15 residues long. Per the germline V gene, CDR1 is SNHLY and CDR2 is FYNNEI. The CDR3 is CASRDATALPYEQYF. In DNA form, the CDR3 reads TGTGCCAGCAGAGATGCGACAGCGCTGCCCTACGAGCAGTACTTC. The full variable domain, with the rest looked up from reference TRBV2 and TRBJ2-7, is EPEVTQTPSHQVTQMGQEVILRCVPISNHLYFYWYRQILGQKVEFLVSFYNNEISEKSEIFDDQFSVERPDGSNFTLKIRSTKLEDSAMYFCASRDATALPYEQYFGPGTRLTVT.

The chain couples TRBV19 to TRBJ1-2, with 7 positions matching TRBD1. There are 13 residues in the CDR3. Trimming at V came to 7 bases and at J to 7 bases, leaving 9 bases not matched to a gene. Germline values: CDR1 LNHDA, CDR2 SQIVND (reference sequence). This chain's CDR3 is CASTQTGAGGYTF. DNA for the CDR3: TGTGCCAGTACCCAAACAGGGGCGGGTGGCTACACCTTC.

This clone has more than one count but fewer than ten. The gene calls are TRBV5-6 and TRBJ2-1, with 8 bases fitting TRBD2. The CDR3 has 17 amino acids. CDR1 is SGHDT, CDR2 YYEEEE, per germline. V lost 2 bases to trimming and J lost 3 bases; unmatched junction nucleotides: 10. The CDR3 coding sequence is TGTGCCAGCAGCTTACCTATTGGGCGGGGGGACTACAATGAGCAGTTCTTC. It is translated as CASSLPIGRGDYNEQFF. The full variable domain, rest sourced from reference TRBV5-6 and TRBJ2-1, is DAGVTQSPTHLIKTRGQQVTLRCSPKSGHDTVSWYQQALGQGPQFIFQYYEEEERQRGNFPDRFSGHQFPNYSSELNVNALLLGDSALYLCASSLPIGRGDYNEQFFGPGTRLTVL.

The chain joins TRBV6-5 to TRBJ1-2; 10 bases align to TRBD1. With V trimmed by 0 bases and J by 4 bases, 2 bases remained unmatched. The germline CDR1 and CDR2 sequences are MNHEY and SVGAGI. The CDR3 runs to 15 residues. As DNA, the CDR3 is TGTGCCAGCAGTTACTCTGGGACAGGGGCCTATGGCTACACCTTC. Protein product: CASSYSGTGAYGYTF.

The chain joins TRBV2 to TRBJ1-6; no firm D call. Per the germline V gene, CDR1 is SNHLY and CDR2 is FYNNEI. The germline V and J ends were trimmed by 7 bases and 13 bases, with 17 bases remaining between them. The CDR3 is made up of 13 amino acids. The CDR3 region is CASNVGISGPLHF. As DNA, the CDR3 is TGTGCCAGCAACGTCGGGATTTCTGGTCCCCTCCACTTT.

The chain combines TRBV7-9 with TRBJ2-7; no reliable D call. Germline V gene data show CDR1 as SEHNR and CDR2 as FQNEAQ (reference sequence). V was cut by 5 bases and J by 1 base, with 9 bases left in between. CDR3 length equals 13 residues. The CDR3 DNA is TGTGCCAGCAGCCCTCCCGGTTCCTACGAGCAGTACTTC. Its translation: CASSPPGSYEQYF.

This clone was seen once. This chain uses TRBV7-2 with TRBJ1-1; a weak D match, TRBD1 (5 bases). Trimming cost V 3 bases and J 4 bases, with 12 bases left between them. Per the germline V gene, CDR1 is SGHTA and CDR2 is FQGNSA. The CDR3 runs to 14 residues. The CDR3 sequence is CASSFALGGTEAFF. In nucleotides, the CDR3 is TGTGCCAGCAGCTTCGCCCTGGGGGGCACTGAAGCTTTCTTT. Complete variable domain (other parts from reference TRBV7-2 and TRBJ1-1): GAGVSQSPSNKVTEKGKDVELRCDPISGHTALYWYRQSLGQGLEFLIYFQGNSAPDKSGLPSDRFSAERTGGSVSTLTIQRTQQEDSAVYLCASSFALGGTEAFFGQGTRLTVV.

The chain couples TRBV4-1 to TRBJ2-7; TRBD1 agrees at 8 bases. V was pared by 2 bases and J by 0 bases, with 12 bases of the junction left unmatched. The CDR3 spans 18 residues. Germline CDR1 reads MGHRA; CDR2 reads YSYEKL. CDR3 protein: CASSQPFDRDRSSYEQYF. As DNA, the CDR3 is TGCGCCAGCAGCCAACCATTTGACCGGGACAGGAGCTCCTACGAGCAGTACTTC.

This chain links TRBV5-4 with TRBJ2-1; tentative D call: TRBD1 (6 bases). The length of the CDR3 is 11 residues. V was pared by 9 bases and J by 3 bases, with 7 bases between. The germline CDR1 and CDR2 sequences are SGHNT and YYREEE (reference sequence). This chain's CDR3 is CATQGYNEQFF. The CDR3 DNA is TGTGCCACACAGGGCTACAATGAGCAGTTCTTC.

In its sample, this clone was seen once. The junction and the germline gene differ at one end; a read error may be behind it. The chain uses TRBV4-1 and TRBJ2-4; TRBD1 might be the D (6 bases). This CDR3 is 17 amino acids long. Germline CDR1 and CDR2: MGHRA and YSYEKL. The CDR3 DNA is TGCGCCAGCAGCCACATCCCAAGGCAGGGGTCCAAAGACATTCAGTACTTC. It translates to CASSHIPRQGSKDIQYF.

J is TRBJ1-1 and V is TRBV7-2; TRBD1 agrees at 7 bases. V gave up 8 bases and J gave up 1 base; unmatched junction bases: 7. The CDR3 spans 14 residues. CDR1 is SGHTA and CDR2 is FQGNSA in the germline V gene. CDR3 in amino acids: CASGLGTANTEAFF. CDR3 nucleotides: TGTGCCAGCGGACTCGGGACAGCGAACACTGAAGCTTTCTTT.

V and J are TRBV11-2 and TRBJ1-2; D possibly corresponds to TRBD1 (6 bases). The germline CDR1 and CDR2 sequences are SGHAT and FQNNGV. The ends were cut back, 5 bases at V and 4 bases at J, with 14 bases in the middle. This CDR3 spans 14 amino acids. DNA for the CDR3: TGTGCCAGCAGCCCTGCACAGGGCGTCTATGGCTACACCTTC. Translated: CASSPAQGVYGYTF.